The 25 T cell receptor beta chains below come from one sample, sequenced in a study of blood T cell repertoires in COVID-19. Repertoires were generated with immunoSEQ multiplex PCR, while TCRdb's copy carries only in-frame clones and drops some. The sample gives approximately 290,000 clones, approximately 85% of which show up once; about 1% is in the top ten. Sequences were obtained from peripheral blood. These receptors all come from a human donor with COVID-19, enrolled during active disease. The donor label of this sample is uncertain.

This sequence joins TRBV28 and TRBJ1-4, with 10 nucleotides matching TRBD1. Trimming cost V 4 bases and J 8 bases; bases outside gene matches: 13. Germline values: CDR1 MDHEN, CDR2 SYDVKM. The CDR3 runs 17 residues. In nucleotides, the CDR3 is TGTGCCAGCAGTTCCATCATCTCGGGACAGGGGAGGGAAAAACTGTTTTTT. Translating it yields CASSSIISGQGREKLFF.

CDR3 nucleotide sequence: TGTGCCAGCAGTCCCGTTATGGCGGATGAGACCGGGGAGCTGTTTTTT. It is translated as CASSPVMADETGELFF. The chain employs TRBV5-4 and TRBJ2-2; D remains ambiguous. V was pared by 5 bases and J by 5 bases, with 19 bases between. This CDR3 contains 16 residues. CDR1 is SGHNT and CDR2 is YYREEE in the germline V gene (reference sequence).

The gene calls are TRBV3-1 (or the pseudogene TRBV3-2) and TRBJ1-4; 8 nucleotides line up with TRBD1. This CDR3 is 14 amino acids long. The germline gives CDR1 LGHDT, CDR2 YNNKEL (reference sequence). V lost 4 bases and J lost 10; bases outside the gene matches: 8. The CDR3 is CASSRGQGGGKLFF. Here the CDR3 DNA reads TGTGCCAGCAGCCGCGGACAGGGTGGGGGAAAACTGTTTTTT.

The V call is TRBV5-1, the J call TRBJ1-6; 8 nucleotides agree with TRBD1. V lost 0 bases to trimming and J lost 9 bases; unmatched junction nucleotides: 8. The germline V gene has CDR1 SGHRS and CDR2 YFSETQ. The CDR3 spans 16 residues. CDR3 nucleotide sequence: TGCGCCAGCAGCTTGGCGGACCAGGGGGCAGGTTCACCCCTCCACTTT. Translating it yields CASSLADQGAGSPLHF.

This clone was observed a handful of times. This chain connects TRBV27 to TRBJ1-5; D may be TRBD1 (5 bases). With 4 bases removed from V and 4 bases from J, the gap between germline ends came to 11 bases. The CDR3 covers 14 residues. CDR1 MNHEY and CDR2 SMNVEV come from the germline V gene (reference sequence). The CDR3 region is CASSSGLLNQPQHF. The CDR3 nucleotides are TGTGCCAGCAGTTCGGGACTCTTGAATCAGCCCCAGCATTTT.

This chain links TRBV10-3 with TRBJ2-1; weak D call: TRBD2 (5 bases). V shed 7 bases and J shed 5 bases, with 12 bases lying between them. The CDR3 loop spans 13 amino acids. Germline V CDR1 and CDR2: ENHRY, SYGVKD. CDR3 coding DNA: TGTGCCATCACGGCAGCGGATAACAATGAGCAGTTCTTC. Translating it yields CAITAADNNEQFF.

CDR3 sequence reads: CASSLALGTGGSNEQFF. CDR3 in DNA: TGTGCCAGCAGCTTAGCGCTCGGGACAGGTGGGTCAAATGAGCAGTTCTTC. The chain has TRBV7-2 and TRBJ2-1; 8 bases fit TRBD1. With 0 bases clipped from V and 7 bases from J, the junction kept 11 bases outside the gene matches. This CDR3 region has 17 residues. Germline V gene data show CDR1 as SGHTA and CDR2 as FQGNSA.

The chain joins TRBV19 to TRBJ1-1; D might be TRBD1 (5 bases). Germline loops: CDR1 LNHDA, CDR2 SQIVND (reference sequence). There are 16 residues in the CDR3. Trimming took off 7 bases at V and 1 base at J, with 19 bases between the two ends. The CDR3, as DNA: TGTGCCAGTAATTTTCGTTGGGGCCCGACGAACACTGAAGCTTTCTTT. Protein sequence: CASNFRWGPTNTEAFF.

The gene calls are TRBV19 and TRBJ1-2, with D unclear. The CDR3 loop spans 13 amino acids. Germline lookup yields CDR1 LNHDA and CDR2 SQIVND (reference sequence). Trimming cost V 4 bases and J 0 bases, with 6 bases left between them. CDR3 region: CASSTVPNYGYTF. The CDR3 bases are TGTGCCAGTAGTACTGTCCCTAACTATGGCTACACCTTC.

This clone has just a few counts. This rearrangement joins TRBV27 to TRBJ2-7, with 7 bases matching TRBD1. The CDR3 loop spans 14 amino acids. The junction had 9 bases not matched to a gene; V was cut back by 6 bases and J by 4 bases. CDR1 is MNHEY and CDR2 is SMNVEV in the germline V gene (reference sequence). CDR3 nucleotide sequence: TGTGCCAGCAGGACGCAGGGGGAAGGGTACGAGCAGTACTTC. It translates to CASRTQGEGYEQYF.

The table lists this clone with a few counts. The gene calls are TRBV7-3 and TRBJ2-1, with D perhaps matching TRBD1 (6 bases). This CDR3 is built from 14 residues. Germline CDR1 SGHTA, CDR2 FQGTGA. The germline V and J ends were trimmed by 5 bases and 4 bases, with 12 bases remaining between them. CDR3 amino acids: CASSPSQGYNEQFF. CDR3 nucleotide sequence: TGTGCCAGCAGCCCCAGCCAGGGGTACAATGAGCAGTTCTTC.

This clone appeared once. The gene calls are TRBV19 and TRBJ1-5; D is undetermined. Germline loops: CDR1 LNHDA, CDR2 SQIVND (reference sequence). This CDR3 comprises 13 residues. V lost 4 bases to trimming and J lost 6 bases, with 10 bases between them. CDR3: CASSRETRQPQHF. The CDR3 nucleotides read TGTGCCAGTAGTAGGGAGACCCGTCAGCCCCAGCATTTT. Looking up the rest from reference TRBV19 and TRBJ1-5 gives the full variable domain: DGGITQSPKYLFRKEGQNVTLSCEQNLNHDAMYWYRQDPGQGLRLIYYSQIVNDFQKGDIAEGYSVSREKKESFPLTVTSAQKNPTAFYLCASSRETRQPQHFGDGTRLSIL.

CDR3: CASSSVRRGTGGRYGYTF. DNA of the CDR3: TGTGCCAGCAGCTCCGTCCGGAGAGGGACAGGGGGCAGATATGGCTACACCTTC. The gene calls are TRBV7-2 and TRBJ1-2; 12 nucleotides align to TRBD1. Per the germline V gene, CDR1 is SGHTA and CDR2 is FQGNSA. The V gene end was trimmed by 4 bases and the J gene end by 5 bases; junction bases not matched to a gene: 14. The CDR3 is made up of 18 amino acids.

The chain is built from TRBV11-2 and TRBJ2-1; 9 nucleotides match TRBD2. J lost 4 bases, V lost 6 bases, and 4 bases had no gene match. This CDR3 region has 14 residues. Germline V gene data show CDR1 as SGHAT and CDR2 as FQNNGV. This CDR3 reads CASRGLASYNEQFF. The CDR3 region has the DNA TGTGCCAGCAGAGGACTAGCGAGTTACAATGAGCAGTTCTTC.

J is TRBJ1-1 and V is TRBV3-1 (or the pseudogene TRBV3-2), with 7 positions matching TRBD1. This CDR3 is 15 amino acids long. CDR1 LGHDT and CDR2 YNNKEL come from the germline V gene (reference sequence). V was clipped by 0 bases and J by 5 bases; unmatched bases: 6. This CDR3 reads CASSQEGTGVTEAFF. The DNA of the CDR3 is TGTGCCAGCAGCCAAGAGGGAACAGGGGTGACTGAAGCTTTCTTT.

The gene calls are TRBV11-2 and TRBJ1-6; D is ambiguous. This CDR3 is 15 amino acids long. V was clipped by 2 bases and J by 8 bases, with 13 bases between them. The germline CDR1 and CDR2 sequences are SGHAT and FQNNGV. CDR3 protein: CASSLYGQPHSPLHF. The DNA for the CDR3 is TGTGCCAGCAGCTTATATGGGCAGCCCCATTCACCCCTCCACTTT.

This clone has just a few counts. This chain uses TRBV28 with TRBJ1-1; D unresolved. The CDR3 runs to 15 residues. Trimming removed 11 bases from V and 1 base from J, with 20 bases in between. Germline-derived CDR1 and CDR2 are MDHEN and SYDVKM. Written as DNA, the CDR3 is TGTGCCTCCCGTAGGAGGCAGGCGACGAACACTGAAGCTTTCTTT. It codes for CASRRRQATNTEAFF.

In its sample, this clone was seen once. The CDR3 region is CASIGDKNTEAFF. In DNA, the CDR3 is TGTGCCAGCATTGGGGACAAGAACACTGAAGCTTTCTTT. The chain employs TRBV12-3 or TRBV12-4 and TRBJ1-1; weak D call: TRBD1 (6 bases). V shed 7 bases and J shed 1 base, with 10 bases lying between them. This CDR3 contains 13 residues.

This chain connects TRBV27 to TRBJ2-1; 9 bases agree with TRBD2. The CDR3 is made up of 14 amino acids. J gave up 8 bases and V 3 bases, and 5 bases lay outside the gene matches. Germline loops: CDR1 MNHEY, CDR2 SMNVEV (reference sequence). Here the CDR3 reads CASSFSSGMDEQFF. Here the CDR3 DNA reads TGTGCCAGCAGTTTCTCTAGCGGGATGGATGAGCAGTTCTTC.

The V gene is TRBV11-2, the J gene TRBJ2-7; possible D gene TRBD2, 5 bases. In germline, CDR1 is SGHAT, CDR2 FQNNGV. Trimming pared 6 bases from V and 1 base from J, leaving 16 bases between. The CDR3 totals 15 residues. CDR3 region: CASRSIDYLSYEQYF. DNA for the CDR3: TGTGCCAGCAGGTCCATCGACTACCTTTCCTACGAGCAGTACTTC. Supplemented by reference TRBV11-2 and TRBJ2-7, the full variable domain reads EAGVAQSPRYKIIEKRQSVAFWCNPISGHATLYWYQQILGQGPKLLIQFQNNGVVDDSQLPKDRFSAERLKGVDSTLKIQPAKLEDSAVYLCASRSIDYLSYEQYFGPGTRLTVT.

This chain uses TRBV7-2 with TRBJ1-2; TRBD1 matches 12 bases. Germline V gene data show CDR1 as SGHTA and CDR2 as FQGNSA. The trim removed 1 base at V and 7 bases at J, leaving 10 bases unmatched. CDR3 length equals 17 residues. CDR3 sequence reads: CASSLGGGTGGAGGYTF. The CDR3 DNA sequence: TGTGCCAGCAGCTTAGGCGGGGGGACAGGGGGCGCCGGTGGCTACACCTTC.

The chain combines TRBV6-5 with TRBJ1-1; 9 positions match TRBD1. The V and J ends lost 7 bases and 8 bases, in that order; junction bases with no gene match: 8. This CDR3 has 13 residues. Germline CDR1 and CDR2: MNHEY and SVGAGI. In DNA, the CDR3 is TGTGCCAGCATCCGGACAGGGGTTGTAGAAGCTTTCTTT. Amino acid sequence: CASIRTGVVEAFF.

This chain links TRBV5-6 with TRBJ2-1; TRBD2 might be the D (6 bases). Germline CDR1 and CDR2: SGHDT and YYEEEE. V dropped 5 bases and J dropped 4 bases, with 19 bases sitting between them. CDR3 length equals 16 residues. The CDR3 spells CASSYPSETFYNEQFF. The CDR3 region has the DNA TGTGCCAGCAGTTACCCTAGCGAGACCTTTTACAATGAGCAGTTCTTC.

The chain links TRBV7-2 to TRBJ2-1; 11 nucleotides align to TRBD2. V lost 0 bases and J lost 7; bases outside the gene matches: 8. Germline assignment: CDR1 SGHTA and CDR2 FQGNSA. The CDR3 has 17 residues. CDR3 sequence reads: CASSLAPLAGGINEQFF. The CDR3 bases are TGTGCCAGCAGCTTAGCGCCCCTAGCGGGAGGCATAAATGAGCAGTTCTTC.

The chain combines TRBV6-2 or TRBV6-3 with TRBJ2-2; D is perhaps TRBD1 (6 bases). This CDR3 region has 18 residues. Germline loops: CDR1 MNHEY, CDR2 SVGEGT. With 0 bases removed from V and 3 bases from J, the gap between germline ends came to 17 bases. CDR3 region: CASSYSSQGRIDTGELFF. Written as DNA, the CDR3 is TGTGCCAGCAGTTACTCGTCACAGGGCCGAATAGACACCGGGGAGCTGTTTTTT.